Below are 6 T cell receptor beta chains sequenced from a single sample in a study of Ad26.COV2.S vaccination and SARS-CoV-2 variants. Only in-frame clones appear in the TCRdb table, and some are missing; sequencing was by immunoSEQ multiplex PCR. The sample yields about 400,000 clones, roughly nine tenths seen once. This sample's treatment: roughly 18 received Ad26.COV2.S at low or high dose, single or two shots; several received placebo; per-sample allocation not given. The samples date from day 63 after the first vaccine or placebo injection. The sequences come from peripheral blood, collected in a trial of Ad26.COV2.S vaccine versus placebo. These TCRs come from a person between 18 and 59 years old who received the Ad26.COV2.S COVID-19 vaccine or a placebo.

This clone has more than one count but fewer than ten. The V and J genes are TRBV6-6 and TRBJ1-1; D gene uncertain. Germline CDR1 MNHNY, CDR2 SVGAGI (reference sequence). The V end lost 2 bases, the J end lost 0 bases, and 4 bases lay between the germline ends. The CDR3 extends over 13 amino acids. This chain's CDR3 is CASSYEVNTEAFF. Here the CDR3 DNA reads TGTGCCAGCAGTTACGAAGTGAACACTGAAGCTTTCTTT.

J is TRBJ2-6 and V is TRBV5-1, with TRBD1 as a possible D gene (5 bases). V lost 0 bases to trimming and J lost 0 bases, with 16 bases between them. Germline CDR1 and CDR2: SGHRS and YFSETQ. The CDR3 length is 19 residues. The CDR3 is CASSLAGPDTVSGANVLTF. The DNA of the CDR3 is TGCGCCAGCAGCTTGGCGGGCCCGGACACAGTCTCTGGGGCCAACGTCCTGACTTTC.

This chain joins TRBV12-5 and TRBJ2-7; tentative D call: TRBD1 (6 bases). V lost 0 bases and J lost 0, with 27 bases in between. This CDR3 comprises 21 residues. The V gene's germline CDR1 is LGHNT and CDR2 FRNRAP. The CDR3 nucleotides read TGTGCTAGTGGTTTGGTATTAACCGGGACAAGGAGAAGTACGAGCTCCTACGAGCAGTACTTC. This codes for CASGLVLTGTRRSTSSYEQYF. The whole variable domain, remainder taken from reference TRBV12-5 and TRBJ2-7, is DARVTQTPRHKVTEMGQEVTMRCQPILGHNTVFWYRQTMMQGLELLAYFRNRAPLDDSGMPKDRFSAEMPDATLATLKIQPSEPRDSAVYFCASGLVLTGTRRSTSSYEQYFGPGTRLTVT.

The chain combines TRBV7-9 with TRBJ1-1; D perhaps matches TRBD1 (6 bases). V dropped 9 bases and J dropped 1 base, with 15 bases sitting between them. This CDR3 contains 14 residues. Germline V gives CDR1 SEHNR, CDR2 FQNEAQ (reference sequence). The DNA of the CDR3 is TGTGCCAGTAAGAGGGACACCTCGAACACTGAAGCTTTCTTT. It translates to CASKRDTSNTEAFF.

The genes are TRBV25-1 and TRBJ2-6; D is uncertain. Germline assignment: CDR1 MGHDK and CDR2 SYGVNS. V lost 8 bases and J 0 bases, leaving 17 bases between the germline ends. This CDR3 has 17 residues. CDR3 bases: TGTGCCAGCTCGGGCTTTCCCACTCTCTCTGGGGCCAACGTCCTGACTTTC. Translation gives CASSGFPTLSGANVLTF.

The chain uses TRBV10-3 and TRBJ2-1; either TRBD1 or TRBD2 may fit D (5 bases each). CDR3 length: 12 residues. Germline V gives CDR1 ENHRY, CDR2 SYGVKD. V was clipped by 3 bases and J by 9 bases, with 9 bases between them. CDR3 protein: CAISEGDGEQFF. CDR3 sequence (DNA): TGTGCCATCAGTGAAGGGGACGGTGAGCAGTTCTTC.